This TCR beta chain was found in a study of blood T cell repertoires in COVID-19. Study-level background: Sources were T cells, B-cell-depleted T cells, or PBMCs; the material itself was cDNA or gDNA.

This CDR3 contains 13 residues. The germline V and J ends were trimmed by 5 bases and 0 bases, with 5 bases remaining between them. Germline V CDR1 and CDR2: SGHRS, YFSETQ. Only in-frame clones appear in the TCRdb table, and some are missing; sequencing was by immunoSEQ multiplex PCR. The repertoire holds about 180,000 clones, with approximately 80% as singletons. The sequencing input was peripheral blood. This chain uses TRBV5-1 with TRBJ1-4; weak D call: TRBD1 (5 bases). This receptor was obtained from a human donor in a cohort sampled during active COVID-19. CDR3 DNA sequence: TGCGCCAGCAGGACAGCAACTAATGAAAAACTGTTTTTT. Encoded protein: CASRTATNEKLFF.